This T cell receptor beta chain appears in the sequencing data of a study of identical twins. Study outcomes and limitations: Abundant beta clonotypes from cord blood had fewer insertions, unlike memory repertoires, which showed none.

Only a few counts were recorded for this clonotype. The target antigen is unknown. MiXCR was run by TCRdb on the 5' RACE reads, yielding one entry per CDR3 protein. The sample yields hundreds of thousands of distinct CDR3 sequences, less than 25% seen once. The CDR3 runs 16 residues. The V and J ends lost 1 base and 2 bases respectively, with 12 bases between them. CDR1 and CDR2 (germline): SGDLS, YYNGEE. These data are also associated with another study on T cells expressing NK-cell markers. That work contributes: The authors derived TCR beta repertoires from sorted CD3+CD56+NKG2C+, CD3+CD56+NKG2C- and CD3+CD56-NKG2C+ T cells. Several experiments added an anti-gamma-delta TCR antibody to sort only alpha-beta TCR T cells.

This TCR was recovered from a woman under 30 in good health. The rearrangement uses TRBV9 and TRBJ2-2; D is uncertain. The specimen was PBMCs. In DNA form, the CDR3 reads TGTGCCAGCAGCGTAACGGGTTACCCTAACACCGGGGAGCTGTTTTTT. Residues: CASSVTGYPNTGELFF. Together with reference TRBV9 and TRBJ2-2, the CDR3 gives the full variable domain: DSGVTQTPKHLITATGQRVTLRCSPRSGDLSVYWYQQSLDQGLQFLIQYYNGEERAKGNILERFSAQQFPDLHSELNLSSLELGDSALYFCASSVTGYPNTGELFFGEGSRLTVL.